This TCR beta chain was found in a study of regulatory T cells in long-lasting Graves disease. Overall study findings and caveats: TCR diversity was lower in persistent Graves' patients (versus newly diagnosed ones).

Germline assignment: CDR1 SQVTM and CDR2 ANQGSEA. CDR3 size: 13 residues. According to the study, TCR beta libraries were built with iRepertoire HTBI primers and CDR3-region Arm-PCR. TCRdb called the multiplex PCR reads again in MiXCR, with one record for every CDR3 protein. This sample has about 290,000 distinct CDR3 sequences, with 20% to 25% found just once. This clonotype appeared a few times. Its target is not known. Germline is not matched at one junction end, which may reflect a read error. Time point noted: persistent/refractory GD, antithyroid drugs over 5 years with positive TRAb. Researchers made the TCR library from RNA that was extracted from PBMCs.

The sequences come from peripheral blood mononuclear cells (PBMCs), collected when the disease was refractory, from a patient treated with antithyroid drugs. This chain connects TRBV29-1 to TRBJ2-5; 7 bases agree with TRBD2. The receptor was isolated from a female donor with Graves disease. The CDR3 sequence is CNVRTSEGETQYF. Here the CDR3 DNA reads TGCAACGTTAGAACTAGCGAGGGCGAGACCCAGTACTTC.